This T cell receptor beta chain was sequenced in a study of cytomegalovirus exposure and HLA in healthy donors. Study results and caveats: Relative to the approximately 670-donor mean, N-insertions were reportedly fewer in an Asian-associated ancestry cluster in a later analysis. Sequencing likely produced, as an artifact, a cluster of highly shared sequence variants.

CDR1 and CDR2 from the germline V gene are MNHEY and SMNVEV (reference sequence). This CDR3 spans 14 amino acids. With 7 bases clipped from V and 5 bases from J, the junction kept 8 bases outside the gene matches. Both 60 Vbeta primers and 13 Jbeta primers went into the PCR. The assay was immunoSEQ multiplex PCR, and TCRdb's table has in-frame clones only and misses some. The data show tens of thousands of clones, with under 85% seen just once and 2.9% held by the top ten. Concerning this clone itself: What it binds is unknown.

This receptor was obtained from a woman in her 30s in good health and CMV-seronegative. J is TRBJ1-1 and V is TRBV27, with 9 nucleotides matching TRBD1. Sequencing was done on a sample of PBMCs. CDR3 sequence: CASIPGTGKTEAFF. The CDR3 region has the DNA TGTGCCAGCATCCCCGGGACAGGGAAAACTGAAGCTTTCTTT.